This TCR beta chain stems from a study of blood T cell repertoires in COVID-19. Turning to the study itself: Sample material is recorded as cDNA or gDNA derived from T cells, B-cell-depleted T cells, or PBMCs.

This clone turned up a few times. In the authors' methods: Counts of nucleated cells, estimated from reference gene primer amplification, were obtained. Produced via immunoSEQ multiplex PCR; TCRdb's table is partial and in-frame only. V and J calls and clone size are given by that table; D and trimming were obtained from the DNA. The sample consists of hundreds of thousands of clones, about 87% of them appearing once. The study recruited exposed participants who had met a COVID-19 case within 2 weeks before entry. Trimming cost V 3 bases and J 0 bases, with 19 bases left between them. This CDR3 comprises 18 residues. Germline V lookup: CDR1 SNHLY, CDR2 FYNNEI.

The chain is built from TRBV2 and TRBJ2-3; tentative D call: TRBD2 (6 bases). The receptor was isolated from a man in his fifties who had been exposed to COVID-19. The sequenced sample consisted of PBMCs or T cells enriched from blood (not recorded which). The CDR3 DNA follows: TGTGCCAGCAGTGACAACACCGCTAGCGTCGCTAGCACAGATACGCAGTATTTT. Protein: CASSDNTASVASTDTQYF.